This T cell receptor beta chain was identified in a study of CXCR3-negative and CXCR3-positive naive CD8 T cells. Regarding the study as a whole: Naive subsets had comparable surface CD5; TCR strength was inferred from TRB CDR3 properties.

The TRB libraries of cDNA were built by UMI-labeled 5' RACE. TCRdb derives one entry per CDR3 protein from the 5' RACE reads, leaving out DNA. The sample table includes about 130,000 distinct CDR3 sequences. The germline V gene encodes CDR1 SGHTA and CDR2 FQGTGA. This CDR3 comprises 13 residues. As for this clonotype: Its antigen is undetermined.

Naive CD8+ T cells displayed a CD45RO-CCR7+CD27+CD95- phenotype. The sequence was collected from a human donor in good health. Some clones in this sample may be carry-over from other donors' samples. The chain employs TRBV7-3 and TRBJ1-1. The source material was naive CXCR3- CD8+ T cells from blood. Indicated subset: CD45RO-CCR7+CD27+CD95- naive CD8+ T cells lacking CXCR3 (TNR3-). CDR3 protein: CASRAGSNTEAFF.